This T cell receptor (beta chain) was sequenced in a study of cytomegalovirus exposure and HLA in healthy donors. Overall study: A subsequent analysis stated that the 100 to 150 validation repertoires were run on the same platform as the approximately 700 first-cohort repertoires. Study-wide results and caveats: Subsequent analysis showed first-cohort TCR clusters tending to co-occur in some 120 validation repertoires. Among TCR sequences, most were rare, though some public TCRs appeared in many donors. Altogether, about 160 TCR beta chains were recorded as cytomegalovirus-associated.

Trimming took 6 bases from V and 0 from J; bases not matched to a gene: 6. The length of the CDR3 is 15 residues. Germline V lookup: CDR1 KGHSH, CDR2 LQKENI. TCRdb's table, derived via immunoSEQ multiplex PCR, lists solely in-frame clones and lacks some. Of 92,000 or so clones in the sample, approximately 96% are singletons; the top ten hold around 0.78%. Comment on this clone: Its specificity is unknown.

V gene TRBV18 combines with J gene TRBJ2-5; 8 nucleotides agree with TRBD1. The sequenced sample was PBMCs. The receptor comes from a man between 18 and 29 years old in good health and CMV-seronegative. The CDR3 nucleotides are TGTGCCAGCTCCGGGACAGGATTGGACCAAGAGACCCAGTACTTC. This translates into CASSGTGLDQETQYF. Based on the CDR3 plus reference TRBV18 and TRBJ2-5, the full variable domain is NAGVMQNPRHLVRRRGQEARLRCSPMKGHSHVYWYRQLPEEGLKFMVYLQKENIIDESGMPKERFSAEFPKEGPSILRIQQVVRGDSAAYFCASSGTGLDQETQYFGPGTRLLVL.